Listed here is a single T cell receptor (beta chain). Its antigen is not known. CDR3 length: 16 residues. The germline CDR1 and CDR2 sequences are SGHRS and YFSETQ. These data belong to a study of T cells expressing NK-cell markers. Overall study: The study sequenced eight donors, seven HCMV-seropositive and one seronegative.

TCRdb processed the 5' RACE reads again and assigns one entry to each CDR3 protein, with no DNA. This sample's table has fewer than 400,000 distinct CDR3 sequences. Findings of the study overall: Expanded NKG2C+ T cell clones had unclear HCMV specificity. The contribution of dominant NKG2C+ clonotypes to CD8+ T cells in more than five donors was about 1.0-8%.

The V and J genes are TRBV5-1 and TRBJ2-3; TCRdb designates TRBD1, a call that cannot be tested without DNA. The receptor's source is a woman aged 45-65 years in good health. The sample was blood T cells: a sorted CD56 or NKG2C T cell subset, CD4+ or CD8+ T cells, or bulk PBMC T cells (not recorded which). The CDR3 loop reads CASNYPAGSSTDTQYF.